This record covers a single T cell receptor (beta chain). The data derive from a study of human CD8 memory T cell subsets. This CDR3 is built from 14 residues. Germline V gene data show CDR1 as SGHVS and CDR2 as FQNEAQ. Total CD8+ T cells were enriched by a separation that was negative and magnetic. In each subset, RNA was taken from duplicate vials, each of under 180,000 sorted CD8+ T cells. Researchers made TCR beta libraries via UMI-labeled 5' RACE. From the 5' RACE reads, TCRdb lists one entry per CDR3 protein and no DNA. This listing includes about 6,200 distinct CDR3 sequences. The sample was CD8+ effector memory T cells (TEM) sorted from PBMCs. As to subset: effector memory CD8 T cells, CCR7- CD45RO+ CD95+. This receptor was taken from a human donor in good health. V usage is TRBV7-8 and J usage is TRBJ1-4. CDR3 amino acids: CASSLVRPNEKLFF.